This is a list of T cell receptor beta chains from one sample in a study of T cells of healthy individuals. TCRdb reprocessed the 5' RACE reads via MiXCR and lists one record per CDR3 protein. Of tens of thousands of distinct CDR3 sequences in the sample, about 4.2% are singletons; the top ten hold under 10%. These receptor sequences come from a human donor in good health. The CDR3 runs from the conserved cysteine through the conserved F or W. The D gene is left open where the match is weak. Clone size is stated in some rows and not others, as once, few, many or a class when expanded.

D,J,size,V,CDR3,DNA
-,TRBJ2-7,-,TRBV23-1,CASSPPPNRVGEQYF,TGCGCCAGCAGTCCACCCCCCAACAGGGTGGGCGAGCAGTACTTC
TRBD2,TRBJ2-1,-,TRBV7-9,CASSLAQRGGPYNEQFF,TGTGCCAGCAGCTTAGCTCAGCGGGGGGGCCCCTACAATGAGCAGTTCTTC
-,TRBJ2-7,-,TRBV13,CASSSTPYEQYF,TGTGCCAGCAGCTCCACCCCCTACGAGCAGTACTTC
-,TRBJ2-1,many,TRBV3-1,CASSRLLGGRSYNEQFF,TGTGCCAGCAGCCGCCTCTTGGGGGGCCGGTCCTACAATGAGCAGTTCTTC
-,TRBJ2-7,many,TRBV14,CASSQVPGAIYEQYF,TGTGCCAGCAGCCAAGTGCCCGGGGCTATCTACGAGCAGTACTTC
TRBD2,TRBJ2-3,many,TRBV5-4,CASRTGGGGTDTQYF,TGTGCCAGCAGGACGGGGGGAGGAGGCACAGATACGCAGTATTTT
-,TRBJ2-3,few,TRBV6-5,CASSPWRGTDTQYF,TGTGCCAGCAGTCCCTGGAGGGGCACAGATACGCAGTATTTT
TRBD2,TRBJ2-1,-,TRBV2,CASTGLAVGNEQFF,TGTGCCAGCACAGGGCTAGCGGTGGGTAATGAGCAGTTCTTC
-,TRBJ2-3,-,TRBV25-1,CASRPSSGPVDTQYF,TGTGCCAGCCGCCCTTCGAGCGGCCCGGTAGATACGCAGTATTTT
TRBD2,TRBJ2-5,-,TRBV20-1,CSVKSSGQETQYF,TGCAGCGTGAAGTCTAGCGGCCAAGAGACCCAGTACTTC
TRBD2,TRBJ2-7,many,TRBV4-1,CASSKGMGTSREQYF,TGCGCCAGCAGTAAGGGGATGGGGACTAGCAGAGAGCAGTACTTC
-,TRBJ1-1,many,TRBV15,CATSREEQKYTEAFF,TGTGCCACCAGCAGAGAAGAACAGAAATACACTGAAGCTTTCTTT
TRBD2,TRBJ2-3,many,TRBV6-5,CASSYGSGGTLRTDTQYF,TGTGCCAGCAGTTACGGGAGCGGGGGGACTCTTCGCACAGATACGCAGTATTTT
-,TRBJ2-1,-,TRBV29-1,CSVDGVGGNEQFF,TGCAGCGTTGACGGGGTGGGGGGAAATGAGCAGTTCTTC
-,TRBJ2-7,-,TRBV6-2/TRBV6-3,CASSSIRDGPYEQYF,TGTGCCAGCAGTTCCATCCGGGACGGCCCCTACGAGCAGTACTTC
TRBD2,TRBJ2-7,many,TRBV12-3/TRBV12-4,CASSLIGTSGYEQYF,TGTGCCAGCAGCCTTATTGGGACTAGCGGCTACGAGCAGTACTTC